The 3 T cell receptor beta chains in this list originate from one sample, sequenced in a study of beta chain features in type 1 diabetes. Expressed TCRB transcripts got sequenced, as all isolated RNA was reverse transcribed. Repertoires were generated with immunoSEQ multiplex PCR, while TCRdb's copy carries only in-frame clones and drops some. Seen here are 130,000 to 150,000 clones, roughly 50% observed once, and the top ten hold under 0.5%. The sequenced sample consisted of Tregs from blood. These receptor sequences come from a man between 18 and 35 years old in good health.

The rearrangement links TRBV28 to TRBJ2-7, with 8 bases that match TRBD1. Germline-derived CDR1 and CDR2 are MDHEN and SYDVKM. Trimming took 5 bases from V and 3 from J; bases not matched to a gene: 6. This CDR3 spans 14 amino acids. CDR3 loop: CASSLRTGYYEQYF. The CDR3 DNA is TGTGCCAGCAGTCTGCGGACAGGGTACTACGAGCAGTACTTC.

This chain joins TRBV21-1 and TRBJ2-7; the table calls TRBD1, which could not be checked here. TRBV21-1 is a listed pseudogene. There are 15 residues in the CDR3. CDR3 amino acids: CASSLISGGSYEQYF. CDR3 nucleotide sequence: TGTGCCAGCAGCTTGATATCAGGGGGCTCATACGAGCAGTACTTC.

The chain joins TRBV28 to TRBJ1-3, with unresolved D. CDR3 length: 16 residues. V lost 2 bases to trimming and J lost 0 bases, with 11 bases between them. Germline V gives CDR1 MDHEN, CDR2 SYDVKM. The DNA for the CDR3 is TGTGCCAGCAGTTTAGGACCGGGAAACTCTGGAAACACCATATATTTT. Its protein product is CASSLGPGNSGNTIYF.